This T cell receptor beta chain was sequenced in a study of blood T cell repertoires in COVID-19. Turning to the study itself: Some COVID-19 samples were acute and others convalescent; all came from the United States, Italy and Spain. Nucleic acid was either cDNA or gDNA, and it came from T cells, B-cell-depleted T cells, or PBMCs.

How the authors handled the data: The authors estimated nucleated cell counts from reference gene primer amplification. The data were produced by immunoSEQ multiplex PCR, yet TCRdb's version contains in-frame clones alone and is incomplete. V and J calls and clone size are as listed in that table; D and trimming were resolved from the DNA. The data contain about 210,000 clones, almost 85% of them singletons. V gave up 2 bases and J gave up 3 bases; unmatched junction bases: 7. Germline V lookup: CDR1 SGDLS, CDR2 YYNGEE. This CDR3 has 15 residues. This TCR derives from a woman aged 40 to 49 with acute or convalescent COVID-19. Sequenced input: peripheral blood. This chain links TRBV9 with TRBJ1-1, with 7 bases fitting TRBD1. CDR3 loop: CASSVLPGGDTEAFF. The CDR3 bases are TGTGCCAGCAGCGTCCTCCCAGGGGGAGACACTGAAGCTTTCTTT.